The present entry profiles one T cell receptor beta chain with its context. The data belong to a study of CD4 and CD8 cells across lung adenocarcinoma regions. Germline-derived CDR1 and CDR2 are MNHEY and SVGAGI. Trimming left V 4 bases short and J 5 bases short, with 14 bases between. There are 14 residues in the CDR3. TCRdb reprocessed the PCR reads with MiXCR, giving one entry per CDR3 protein. The sample shows 3,300 or so distinct CDR3 sequences, 64% of them seen only once. Samples came from patients with localized non-small cell lung adenocarcinoma. The sample consisted of CD4+ T cells from the margin of a lung tumor. The V gene is TRBV6-5, the J gene TRBJ2-5; D might be TRBD1 or TRBD2, each matching 5 bases. The TCR comes from a female donor with lung adenocarcinoma. The CD4 and CD8 labels of this study may be unreliable. The CDR3 DNA is TGTGCCAGCAGTTCGGGGCTAGCTTGGGAGACCCAGTACTTC. This translates into CASSSGLAWETQYF.